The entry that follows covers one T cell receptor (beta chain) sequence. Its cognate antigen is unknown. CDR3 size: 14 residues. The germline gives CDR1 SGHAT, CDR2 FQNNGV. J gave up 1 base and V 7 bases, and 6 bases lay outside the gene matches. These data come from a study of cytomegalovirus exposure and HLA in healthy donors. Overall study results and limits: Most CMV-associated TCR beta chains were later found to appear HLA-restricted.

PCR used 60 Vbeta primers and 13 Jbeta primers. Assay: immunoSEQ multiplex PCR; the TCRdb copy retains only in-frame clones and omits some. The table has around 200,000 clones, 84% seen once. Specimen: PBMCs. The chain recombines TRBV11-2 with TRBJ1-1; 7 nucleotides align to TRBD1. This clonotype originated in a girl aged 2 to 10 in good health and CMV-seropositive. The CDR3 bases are TGTGCCAGCACCCAGACAGGGTCGAACACTGAAGCTTTCTTT. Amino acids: CASTQTGSNTEAFF.